The source of this T cell receptor (beta chain) is a study of cytomegalovirus exposure and HLA in healthy donors (dated by TCRdb to the late 2010s). About the investigation overall: The 500 to 700 repertoires of the first cohort and the roughly 110 validation repertoires were produced on the same platform, according to a later analysis. To predict cytomegalovirus infection status, the study combined high-throughput TCR immunosequencing, statistical association of individual TCRs with disease status, and machine learning. The study was designed to test whether signatures of past pathogen exposure could be identified by cataloging public T cell receptors. Along with the approximately 650-subject first cohort, a separate validation cohort of 120 different subjects was used. General study outcomes and caveats: The classifier was reported to diagnose cytomegalovirus status with high specificity and sensitivity in both the original and validation cohorts. A later analysis had no HLA typing for the validation cohort, so co-occurrence there was scored across all 120 repertoires. Most TCR sequences were seen in very few donors, while some public TCRs were found in many individuals. It was suggested by the authors that the approach could potentially be generalized to other disease states and immunological phenotypes. A few of the identified cytomegalovirus-associated TCR beta chains were confirmed in vitro to be specific for cytomegalovirus antigens. A later analysis found that TCRs clustered in the first cohort also tended to co-occur in the 95 to 150 validation repertoires, with 94% of cluster scores above 0. In the study, 150 to 200 TCR beta chains were listed as associated with cytomegalovirus.

The method behind the library was the immunoSEQ multiplex PCR assay. The study's processing was this. A statistical classification framework was built to diagnose cytomegalovirus status from the catalog of TCR beta chain sequences. Not all clones reach the TCRdb copy of this immuneACCESS table, which keeps in-frame sequences only. Checked studies attribute under half of the gap to unresolved V genes and leave the rest unexplained. The V and J calls and clone size come from that table; D and trimming were worked out from the DNA. The table for this sample lists about 64,000 clones; around 88% of them were counted only once. 1.7% of the sample is held by the ten biggest clonotypes. The donors were included in the validation cohort of over a hundred subjects, a group kept apart from the roughly 700-subject first cohort. This clone has just one count. This receptor's antigen is unknown. Base qualities are not at hand, and no much larger clone is one base apart.

From a lookup of the germline V gene, CDR1 and CDR2 are MDHEN and SYDVKM. The cysteine opens and the phenylalanine closes a CDR3 of 15 amino acids. The only DNA kept is the CDR3, 45 bases in frame from the first base. Trimming takes 2 bases from V and 5 bases from J, and the germline ends sit 15 bases apart. Sample: PBMCs. The receptor was isolated from a woman between 18 and 29 years old in good health and CMV-seronegative. Recombination joined TRBV28 with TRBJ1-1; perhaps TRBD1 is the D gene, with 5 bases matching. The CDR3 has the sequence CASSLISGGMTEAFF. The DNA reads TGTGCCAGCAGTTTAATCTCGGGGGGGATGACTGAAGCTTTCTTT.